This entry lists 20 T cell receptor beta chains sequenced from one sample in a study of CD8 T cells in Susac syndrome. The authors reverse transcribed roughly 0.5 to 1 ug RNA with random hexamers. TCRdb ran MiXCR on the immunoSEQ multiplex PCR reads and lists one entry per CDR3 protein. This table has some 180,000 distinct CDR3 sequences, about 91% appearing once. The material sequenced was CD4+ T cells from PBMCs. The receptors stem from a human donor with Susac syndrome.

V and J are TRBV5-1 and TRBJ2-2; 9 nucleotides agree with TRBD2. In germline, CDR1 is SGHRS, CDR2 YFSETQ. V was clipped by 4 bases and J by 1 base; unmatched bases: 11. The CDR3 totals 18 residues. For the CDR3, the DNA is TGCGCCAGCAGCCCCCGAGGGCCTAGCGGGAAGAACACCGGGGAGCTGTTTTTT. This encodes CASSPRGPSGKNTGELFF.

CDR3 sequence (DNA): TGCGCCAGCGCGAGGACACCGGGACTAGCGTCCGGGGAGCTGTTTTTT. Translation: CASARTPGLASGELFF. The V and J genes are TRBV5-1 and TRBJ2-2, with 10 positions matching TRBD2. This CDR3 is 16 amino acids long. The ends lost 7 bases at V and 6 bases at J; junction bases unmatched: 12. Germline V gives CDR1 SGHRS, CDR2 YFSETQ.

V and J are TRBV19 and TRBJ1-2; 8 nucleotides match TRBD1. Looked up from germline, CDR1 is LNHDA and CDR2 is SQIVND (reference sequence). CDR3 length equals 14 residues. V shed 9 bases, J shed 2 bases, and the junction held 8 bases outside the gene matches. CDR3: CASTRQGSNYGYTF. Written as DNA, the CDR3 is TGTGCCAGCACTCGACAGGGGTCGAACTATGGCTACACCTTC.

The rearrangement joins TRBV6-5 to TRBJ2-1, with 11 bases fitting TRBD2. Per the germline V gene, CDR1 is MNHEY and CDR2 is SVGAGI. V lost 2 bases to trimming and J lost 4 bases; unmatched junction nucleotides: 10. The CDR3 has 18 residues. CDR3 residues: CASSYNVPGTSGYNEQFF. The CDR3 coding sequence is TGTGCCAGCAGTTACAATGTCCCCGGGACTAGCGGATACAATGAGCAGTTCTTC.

J is TRBJ2-7 and V is TRBV5-1; D could derive from TRBD1 or TRBD2 (5 bases each). V was clipped by 4 bases and J by 6 bases, with 23 bases between them. This CDR3 is 16 amino acids long. The germline gives CDR1 SGHRS, CDR2 YFSETQ. CDR3 residues: CASSANGKSGAAEQYF. For the CDR3, the DNA is TGCGCCAGCAGCGCCAATGGTAAATCCGGGGCCGCCGAGCAGTACTTC.

The rearrangement joins TRBV6-5 to TRBJ2-7; TRBD1 matches at 9 bases. Germline V gene lookup returns CDR1 MNHEY and CDR2 SVGAGI. With V trimmed by 0 bases and J by 5 bases, 5 bases remained unmatched. The CDR3 extends over 15 amino acids. For the CDR3, the DNA is TGTGCCAGCAGTTACTCGGGACAGGGAGGCCACGAGCAGTACTTC. It encodes CASSYSGQGGHEQYF.

The chain joins TRBV6-1 to TRBJ1-1, with TRBD1 identical over 7 bases. The CDR3 runs 15 residues. V gave up 6 bases and J gave up 0 bases; unmatched junction bases: 7. In germline, CDR1 is MNHNS, CDR2 SASEGT. The CDR3 nucleotides are TGTGCCAGCAGCTACAGGGGCTTGATGAACACTGAAGCTTTCTTT. Residues: CASSYRGLMNTEAFF.

The gene calls are TRBV5-4 and TRBJ1-1; 10 bases are a match to TRBD1. CDR1 is SGHNT and CDR2 is YYREEE in the germline V gene (reference sequence). V was pared by 5 bases and J by 5 bases, with 12 bases of the junction left unmatched. This CDR3 region has 16 residues. The CDR3 protein is CASSFWTGGWGTEAFF. CDR3 DNA sequence: TGTGCCAGCAGTTTTTGGACAGGGGGTTGGGGGACTGAAGCTTTCTTT.

The chain joins TRBV18 to TRBJ1-2, with TRBD1 matching 7 bases. This CDR3 is 17 amino acids long. Per the germline V gene, CDR1 is KGHSH and CDR2 is LQKENI. Trimming removed 2 bases from V and 2 bases from J; junction bases left unmatched: 11. In DNA, the CDR3 is TGTGCCAGCTCACCAGGCCAGGGGGGAATAGAAAACTATGGCTACACCTTC. Residues: CASSPGQGGIENYGYTF.

This clonotype was seen a single time. V and J are TRBV24-1 and TRBJ1-5, with 9 bases identical to TRBD1. This CDR3 is 18 amino acids long. V shed 2 bases and J 0 bases; nucleotides not matched to a gene: 7. Germline V gives CDR1 KGHDR, CDR2 SFDVKD. In nucleotides, the CDR3 is TGTGCCACCAGTGATTCCGCGGACAGGGGCGATAGCAATCAGCCCCAGCATTTT. Protein product: CATSDSADRGDSNQPQHF.

This clonotype was observed a single time. This rearrangement joins TRBV5-4 to TRBJ2-7; no reliable D call. The CDR3 length is 13 residues. The V end was cut by 2 bases, the J end by 1 base, with 7 bases between. Germline lookup yields CDR1 SGHNT and CDR2 YYREEE (reference sequence). The CDR3 region is CASSFPASYEQYF. CDR3 sequence (DNA): TGTGCCAGCAGCTTTCCGGCTTCCTACGAGCAGTACTTC. Drawing the rest from reference TRBV5-4 and TRBJ2-7, the complete variable domain is ETGVTQSPTHLIKTRGQQVTLRCSSQSGHNTVSWYQQALGQGPQFIFQYYREEENGRGNFPPRFSGLQFPNYSSELNVNALELDDSALYLCASSFPASYEQYFGPGTRLTVT.

This clonotype was counted once. The V call is TRBV28, the J call TRBJ2-7; 14 bases are shared with TRBD2. The CDR3 covers 17 residues. CDR1 is MDHEN and CDR2 is SYDVKM in the germline V gene. V trimming: 5 bases; J trimming: 5 bases; junction bases outside the gene matches: 11. The CDR3 sequence: CASSRATGLAGVDEQYF. DNA for the CDR3: TGTGCCAGCAGTCGGGCAACGGGACTAGCGGGAGTGGACGAGCAGTACTTC.

The gene calls are TRBV29-1 and TRBJ1-1, with D perhaps matching TRBD1 (6 bases). The germline V gene encodes CDR1 SQVTM and CDR2 ANQGSEA. CDR3 length: 14 amino acids. V was cut by 5 bases and J by 1 base, with 14 bases left in between. The DNA for the CDR3 is TGCAGCGTTAAAGGTCGGGGGGCGAACACTGAAGCTTTCTTT. Amino acid sequence: CSVKGRGANTEAFF.

The chain links TRBV4-2 to TRBJ2-3, with D perhaps matching TRBD2 (5 bases). The germline CDR1 and CDR2 sequences are LGHNA and YNFKEQ. The CDR3 runs to 15 residues. V lost 0 bases to trimming and J lost 1 base, with 8 bases between them. DNA for the CDR3: TGTGCCAGCAGCCAAGATCGGGGAGGCACAGATACGCAGTATTTT. Translating it yields CASSQDRGGTDTQYF.

The gene calls are TRBV6-2 or TRBV6-3 and TRBJ1-1; D gene ambiguous. Germline CDR1 reads MNHEY; CDR2 reads SVGEGT. Trimming removed 3 bases at V and 2 bases at J, with 16 bases between. The CDR3 is 16 amino acids. The CDR3 sequence is CASSYGRWIFNTEAFF. As DNA, the CDR3 is TGTGCCAGCAGTTATGGCAGGTGGATTTTCAACACTGAAGCTTTCTTT.

The V call is TRBV19, the J call TRBJ2-3; D is unresolved. The CDR3 has 14 residues. Germline CDR1 LNHDA, CDR2 SQIVND (reference sequence). V was pared by 6 bases and J by 4 bases, with 14 bases between. CDR3 DNA: TGTGCCAGTAGCCCCGTGGCAGGTTCAGATACGCAGTATTTT. It translates to CASSPVAGSDTQYF.

This clonotype was counted a single time. This chain joins TRBV20-1 and TRBJ1-5; TRBD1 agrees at 7 bases. CDR1 and CDR2 (germline): DFQATT, SNEGSKA (reference sequence). Germline trimming cut 6 bases from V and 0 bases from J; bases unmatched to any gene: 11. The CDR3 length is 16 residues. In nucleotides, the CDR3 is TGCAGTGCGACTTCGACAGGGACATTTAGCAATCAGCCCCAGCATTTT. It translates to CSATSTGTFSNQPQHF.

This clonotype was observed once. The chain carries TRBV18 and TRBJ2-7, with D perhaps matching TRBD2 (5 bases). Trimming removed 3 bases at V and 2 bases at J, with 14 bases between. The CDR3 spans 15 residues. Germline V gene lookup returns CDR1 KGHSH and CDR2 LQKENI. DNA for the CDR3: TGTGCCAGCTCACCCGTTTTGGACTTTACCTACGAGCAGTACTTC. Protein sequence: CASSPVLDFTYEQYF.

V and J are TRBV29-1 and TRBJ2-1, with 7 nucleotides matching TRBD1. The germline gives CDR1 SQVTM, CDR2 ANQGSEA. The CDR3 runs 14 residues. The DNA of the CDR3 is TGCAGTGGGAGAGTCGACAGGGTGTACAATGAGCAGTTCTTC. Its translation: CSGRVDRVYNEQFF.

V gene TRBV20-1 combines with J gene TRBJ1-5, with a weak D call TRBD1 (6 bases). The CDR3 has 15 amino acids. V lost 1 base, J lost 4 bases, and 14 bases lay in between. Germline V gene lookup returns CDR1 DFQATT and CDR2 SNEGSKA (reference sequence). CDR3 region: CSARVWQRGNQPQHF. The CDR3 nucleotides are TGCAGTGCTAGAGTTTGGCAGAGGGGGAATCAGCCCCAGCATTTT.